Presented here are 20 T cell receptor beta chains from one specimen sequenced in a study of blood T cell repertoires in COVID-19. Repertoires were generated with immunoSEQ multiplex PCR, while TCRdb's copy carries only in-frame clones and drops some. The sample holds under 250,000 clones, about nine tenths seen once. The sequencing input was peripheral blood. The receptor set was obtained from a man aged 55-75 years who had recovered from COVID-19.

CDR3 region: CAWPHDRGVSNQPQHF. The DNA of the CDR3 is TGTGCCTGGCCCCACGACAGGGGGGTTAGCAATCAGCCCCAGCATTTT. V gene TRBV30 combines with J gene TRBJ1-5; 9 bases fit TRBD1. The CDR3 spans 16 residues. After removal of 5 bases from V and 0 bases from J, the junction contained 8 bases not matched to a gene. Germline V gene sequence: CDR1 GTSNPN, CDR2 SVGIG (reference sequence).

The chain is built from TRBV5-1 and TRBJ2-7, with 8 bases fitting TRBD2. Germline values: CDR1 SGHRS, CDR2 YFSETQ. CDR3 length: 15 amino acids. Trimming cost V 4 bases and J 4 bases; bases outside gene matches: 10. The CDR3 is CASSREGGSWYEQYF. The CDR3, as DNA: TGCGCCAGCAGCCGGGAGGGCGGGAGCTGGTACGAGCAGTACTTC.

The chain employs TRBV19 and TRBJ2-1; 10 bases align to TRBD2. The CDR3 is 17 residues long. V was pared by 9 bases and J by 10 bases, with 21 bases of the junction left unmatched. Germline V gives CDR1 LNHDA, CDR2 SQIVND (reference sequence). The CDR3 nucleotides read TGTGCCAGCCTCCTCCACGGAACTAGCGGGGCCTTAGGGGAGCAGTTCTTC. Residues: CASLLHGTSGALGEQFF. Full variable domain (missing parts from reference TRBV19 and TRBJ2-1): DGGITQSPKYLFRKEGQNVTLSCEQNLNHDAMYWYRQDPGQGLRLIYYSQIVNDFQKGDIAEGYSVSREKKESFPLTVTSAQKNPTAFYLCASLLHGTSGALGEQFFGPGTRLTVL.

V gene TRBV7-9 combines with J gene TRBJ2-5; 11 bases map to TRBD2. The CDR3 spans 15 residues. J was trimmed by 4 bases and V by 4 bases; bases with no gene match: 5. Germline CDR1 and CDR2: SEHNR and FQNEAQ (reference sequence). CDR3 loop: CASSSTSGETETQYF. In DNA, the CDR3 is TGTGCCAGCAGCTCGACTAGCGGGGAGACAGAGACCCAGTACTTC.

This clone was detected only once. CDR3 protein: CASSRLAGNTEAFF. Written as DNA, the CDR3 is TGTGCCAGCTCACGGCTAGCGGGAAACACTGAAGCTTTCTTT. The chain carries TRBV18 and TRBJ1-1; no clear D gene. In germline, CDR1 is KGHSH, CDR2 LQKENI. V lost 4 bases, J lost 2 bases, and 11 bases lay in between. The CDR3 runs 14 residues.

The rearrangement links TRBV2 to TRBJ1-5; D remains ambiguous. V was shortened by 1 base and J by 0 bases, with 7 bases between the two germline ends. This CDR3 contains 15 residues. The V gene's germline CDR1 is SNHLY and CDR2 FYNNEI. Here the CDR3 DNA reads TGTGCCAGCAGTGAAGGACACCCTAGCAATCAGCCCCAGCATTTT. This codes for CASSEGHPSNQPQHF.

The chain recombines TRBV10-3 with TRBJ2-5; D may be TRBD2 (5 bases). Between the trimmed V and J ends, which lost 1 base and 6 bases, there was a span of 12 bases. CDR1 and CDR2 (germline): ENHRY, SYGVKD. The CDR3 totals 14 residues. The CDR3 region is CAISELGPGKTQYF. CDR3 coding DNA: TGTGCCATCAGTGAGTTAGGGCCGGGGAAGACCCAGTACTTC.

The rearrangement links TRBV19 to TRBJ2-1; maybe TRBD2 (5 bases). Trimming stripped 3 bases from V and 2 bases from J, with 11 bases between. The CDR3 is made up of 15 amino acids. CDR1 is LNHDA, CDR2 SQIVND, per germline (reference sequence). Here the CDR3 DNA reads TGTGCCAGTAGTATTGTAGCGATACCCTACAATGAGCAGTTCTTC. Amino acids: CASSIVAIPYNEQFF.

V usage is TRBV24-1 and J usage is TRBJ2-1, with 7 bases aligning to TRBD2. Trimming took 2 bases from V and 0 from J; bases not matched to a gene: 3. Looked up from germline, CDR1 is KGHDR and CDR2 is SFDVKD. CDR3 length: 16 residues. The CDR3: CATSDSSGSSYNEQFF. The DNA for the CDR3 is TGTGCCACCAGTGATTCTAGCGGCAGCTCCTACAATGAGCAGTTCTTC.

The gene calls are TRBV5-1 and TRBJ1-6, with TRBD1 identical over 8 bases. The CDR3 is made up of 15 amino acids. The germline V gene encodes CDR1 SGHRS and CDR2 YFSETQ. V lost 3 bases to trimming and J lost 4 bases; unmatched junction nucleotides: 3. The CDR3: CASSSGQGYNSPLHF. For the CDR3, the DNA is TGCGCCAGCAGCTCCGGACAGGGATATAATTCACCCCTCCACTTT.

In its sample, this clone was seen once. The rearrangement joins TRBV6-5 to TRBJ2-7; TRBD2 matches at 14 bases. The CDR3 sequence is 14 residues long. In germline, CDR1 is MNHEY, CDR2 SVGAGI. V was clipped by 6 bases and J by 7 bases; unmatched bases: 5. The CDR3, as DNA: TGTGCCAGCAGAAGACTAGCGGGGGGGCCTGAGCAGTACTTC. Protein sequence: CASRRLAGGPEQYF.

J is TRBJ1-2 and V is TRBV19, with D possibly TRBD1 on 6 matching bases. The germline V gene encodes CDR1 LNHDA and CDR2 SQIVND (reference sequence). This CDR3 comprises 14 residues. V was trimmed by 6 bases and J by 7 bases, leaving 18 bases between them. CDR3 region: CASRPKGGAPGYTF. As DNA, the CDR3 is TGTGCCAGTAGGCCCAAAGGGGGGGCGCCTGGCTACACCTTC.

This CDR3 reads CASSLRASGDTQYF. The CDR3 DNA follows: TGTGCCAGCAGCTTAAGGGCTAGCGGAGATACGCAGTATTTT. J is TRBJ2-3 and V is TRBV7-3; TRBD2 matches at 7 bases. The CDR3 runs 14 residues. Germline V lookup: CDR1 SGHTA, CDR2 FQGTGA. V shed 1 base, J shed 5 bases, and the junction held 3 bases outside the gene matches.

The chain has TRBV5-1 and TRBJ2-1; 9 bases map to TRBD2. CDR3 length equals 15 residues. Germline trimming cut 4 bases from V and 6 bases from J; bases unmatched to any gene: 8. Germline loops: CDR1 SGHRS, CDR2 YFSETQ. The CDR3 loop is CASSVGFSGSNEQFF. As DNA, the CDR3 is TGCGCCAGCAGCGTGGGCTTTAGCGGGAGCAATGAGCAGTTCTTC.

This clone was seen only once. The rearrangement links TRBV3-1 (or the pseudogene TRBV3-2) to TRBJ1-6, with a tentative D call TRBD1 (6 bases). V was clipped by 5 bases and J by 5 bases, with 16 bases between them. Per germline, CDR1 LGHDT and CDR2 YNNKEL (reference sequence). The CDR3 extends over 16 amino acids. The DNA for the CDR3 is TGTGCCAGCAGCTCGCTCGGGGGGCGGAATAATTCACCCCTCCACTTT. Residues: CASSSLGGRNNSPLHF.

The rearrangement joins TRBV21-1 to TRBJ2-2; no DNA check was done on the table's D call, TRBD1. TRBV21-1 has pseudogene status. The CDR3 loop spans 17 amino acids. The CDR3 sequence: CASSKPRTGLNTGELFF. Written as DNA, the CDR3 is TGTGCCAGCAGCAAACCCCGGACAGGGTTGAACACCGGGGAGCTGTTTTTT.

V gene TRBV28 combines with J gene TRBJ1-5; D unclear. This CDR3 has 17 amino acids. Germline-derived CDR1 and CDR2 are MDHEN and SYDVKM. Trimming left V 5 bases short and J 1 base short, with 18 bases between. CDR3 sequence: CASSPHLSGVSNQPQHF. DNA for the CDR3: TGTGCCAGCAGTCCCCACTTGAGCGGTGTGAGCAATCAGCCCCAGCATTTT.

The chain has TRBV19 and TRBJ1-1; maybe TRBD1 (5 bases). Germline V gives CDR1 LNHDA, CDR2 SQIVND (reference sequence). V shed 5 bases and J shed 4 bases, with 14 bases lying between them. The CDR3 sequence is 14 residues long. In DNA form, the CDR3 reads TGTGCCAGTAGTCCCGGGTGGGGCAGCACTGAAGCTTTCTTT. This encodes CASSPGWGSTEAFF.

The CDR3 loop reads CASSAVPDTQYF. In nucleotides, the CDR3 is TGTGCCAGCAGTGCAGTCCCAGATACGCAGTATTTT. The rearrangement uses TRBV9 and TRBJ2-3; D ambiguous. The CDR3 is 12 amino acids. CDR1 SGDLS and CDR2 YYNGEE come from the germline V gene. Trimming took 5 bases from V and 4 from J, leaving 8 bases between them.

CDR3 sequence: CASSITHRGSYEQYF. For the CDR3, the DNA is TGTGCCAGCAGCATAACCCACAGGGGCTCCTACGAGCAGTACTTC. The J gene is TRBJ2-7, the V gene TRBV7-2; 7 positions match TRBD1. The ends lost 5 bases at V and 0 bases at J; junction bases unmatched: 7. This CDR3 is 15 amino acids long. Germline values: CDR1 SGHTA, CDR2 FQGNSA.